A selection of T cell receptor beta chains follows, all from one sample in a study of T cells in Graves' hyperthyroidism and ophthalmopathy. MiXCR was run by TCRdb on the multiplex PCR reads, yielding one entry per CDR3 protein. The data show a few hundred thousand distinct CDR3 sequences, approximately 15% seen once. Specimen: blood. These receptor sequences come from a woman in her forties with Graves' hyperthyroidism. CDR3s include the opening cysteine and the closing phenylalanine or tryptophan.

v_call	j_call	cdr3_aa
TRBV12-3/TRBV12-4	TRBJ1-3	CASSPPGGAQAGNTIYF
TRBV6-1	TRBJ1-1	CASTPPGGFERPHTEAFF
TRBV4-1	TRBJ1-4	CASSQAPGREKLFF
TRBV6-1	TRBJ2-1	CATRTGGSYNEQFF
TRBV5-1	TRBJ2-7	CASSLEGTDYEQYF
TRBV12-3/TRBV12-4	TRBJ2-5	CASSTGTGRLNGQETQYF
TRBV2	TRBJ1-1	CASSRRQGFDTEAFF
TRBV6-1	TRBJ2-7	CAIWDSNSYEQYF
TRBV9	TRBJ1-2	CASSSQTGLANYGYTF
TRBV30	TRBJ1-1	CAWKQQGIAEAFF
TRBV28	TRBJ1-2	CASSPSMGRRTNGYTF
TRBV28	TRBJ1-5	CASSPVDRGAGNQPQHF
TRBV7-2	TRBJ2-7	CASSLAPTGSYF
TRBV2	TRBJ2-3	CASRGSTISTDTQYF
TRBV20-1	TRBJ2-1	CSARLAIYNEQFF
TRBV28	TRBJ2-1	CASRFGLAGDRFF
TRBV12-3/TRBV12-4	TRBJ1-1	CASSLTGLFEAFF
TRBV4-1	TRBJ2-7	CASSHGLVHEQYF